This TCR beta chain came from a study of T cells in Graves' hyperthyroidism and ophthalmopathy. Diagnoses rested on clinical symptoms, serum thyroxine and TRAb, thyroid ultrasound and orbital computed tomography. Amplified TCR beta CDR3 regions came from RNA transcripts. The primer set for the first-round RT-PCR of the TCR CDR3 was HTBI. TCRdb ran MiXCR on the multiplex PCR reads and lists one entry per CDR3 protein. The table has around 380,000 distinct CDR3 sequences, roughly 13% seen once. Germline V gene data show CDR1 as SGHTA and CDR2 as FQGNSA. Trimming shortened V by 3 bases and J by 5 bases, and 19 bases separated the two germline ends. The CDR3 runs 16 residues.

Sequencing was carried out using blood. This sequence was found in a man aged 30-40 years with Graves' hyperthyroidism that later progressed to Graves' ophthalmopathy. V and J are TRBV7-2 and TRBJ2-5; possibly TRBD1 or TRBD2 for D (5 bases each). The CDR3 DNA reads as TGTGCCAGCAGCTTCGGGGCCCCCAGGAGCAGGGAGACCCAGTACTTC. Protein sequence: CASSFGAPRSRETQYF.